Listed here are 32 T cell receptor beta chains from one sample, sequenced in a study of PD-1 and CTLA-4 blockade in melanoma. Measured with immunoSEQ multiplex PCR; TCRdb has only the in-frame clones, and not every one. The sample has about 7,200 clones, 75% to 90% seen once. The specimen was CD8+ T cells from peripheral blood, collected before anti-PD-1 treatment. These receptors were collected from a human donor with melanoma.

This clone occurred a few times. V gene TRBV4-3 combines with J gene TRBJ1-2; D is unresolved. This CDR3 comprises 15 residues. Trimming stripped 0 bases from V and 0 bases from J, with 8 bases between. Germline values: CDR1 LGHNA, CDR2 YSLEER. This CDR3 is CASSQELQSNYGYTF. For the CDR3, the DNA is TGCGCCAGCAGCCAAGAATTGCAGTCTAACTATGGCTACACCTTC.

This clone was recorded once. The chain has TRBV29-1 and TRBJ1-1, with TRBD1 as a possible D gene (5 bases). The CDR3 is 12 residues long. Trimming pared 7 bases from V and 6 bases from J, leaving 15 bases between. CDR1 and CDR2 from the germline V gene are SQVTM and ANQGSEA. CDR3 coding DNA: TGCAGCGCCCTCGAGGGGCCCCCTGAAGCTTTCTTT. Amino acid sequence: CSALEGPPEAFF. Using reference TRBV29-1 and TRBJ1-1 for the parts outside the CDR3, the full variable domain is SAVISQKPSRDICQRGTSLTIQCQVDSQVTMMFWYRQQPGQSLTLIATANQGSEATYESGFVIDKFPISRPNLTFSTLTVSNMSPEDSSIYLCSALEGPPEAFFGQGTRLTVV.

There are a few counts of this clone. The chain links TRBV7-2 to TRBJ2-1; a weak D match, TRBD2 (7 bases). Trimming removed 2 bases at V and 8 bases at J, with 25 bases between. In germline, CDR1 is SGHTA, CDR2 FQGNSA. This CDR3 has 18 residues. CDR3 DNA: TGTGCCAGCAGCTTAAATTGGGGGGGCTATTCGGGAGAGGATGAGCAGTTCTTC. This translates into CASSLNWGGYSGEDEQFF. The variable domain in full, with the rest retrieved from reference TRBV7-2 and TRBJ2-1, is GAGVSQSPSNKVTEKGKDVELRCDPISGHTALYWYRQSLGQGLEFLIYFQGNSAPDKSGLPSDRFSAERTGGSVSTLTIQRTQQEDSAVYLCASSLNWGGYSGEDEQFFGPGTRLTVL.

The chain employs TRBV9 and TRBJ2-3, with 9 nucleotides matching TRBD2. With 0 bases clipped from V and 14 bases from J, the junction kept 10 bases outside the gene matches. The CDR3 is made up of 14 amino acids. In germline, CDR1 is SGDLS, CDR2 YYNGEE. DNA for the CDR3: TGTGCCAGCAGCGTAGGTACAGTAGCGGGGGTTAGGTATTTT. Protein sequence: CASSVGTVAGVRYF.

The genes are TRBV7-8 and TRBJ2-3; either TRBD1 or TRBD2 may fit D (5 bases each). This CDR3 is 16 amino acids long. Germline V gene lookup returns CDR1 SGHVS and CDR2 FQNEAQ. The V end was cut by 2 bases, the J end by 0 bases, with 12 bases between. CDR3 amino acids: CASSLRLWGSTDTQYF. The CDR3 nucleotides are TGTGCCAGCAGCTTAAGGTTGTGGGGGAGCACAGATACGCAGTATTTT.

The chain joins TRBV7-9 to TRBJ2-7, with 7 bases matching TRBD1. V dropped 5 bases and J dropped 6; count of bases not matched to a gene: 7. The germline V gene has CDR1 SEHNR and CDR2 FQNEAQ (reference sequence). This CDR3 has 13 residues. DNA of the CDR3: TGTGCCAGCAGCCGACAGGGAGAGGTCGAGCAGTACTTC. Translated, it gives CASSRQGEVEQYF.

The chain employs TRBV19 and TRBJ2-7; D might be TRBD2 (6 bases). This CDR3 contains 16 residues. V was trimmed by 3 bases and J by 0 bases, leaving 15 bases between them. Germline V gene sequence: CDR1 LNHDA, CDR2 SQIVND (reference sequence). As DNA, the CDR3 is TGTGCCAGTAGTATGAGCCTTAGCGGAAACTCCTACGAGCAGTACTTC. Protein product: CASSMSLSGNSYEQYF.

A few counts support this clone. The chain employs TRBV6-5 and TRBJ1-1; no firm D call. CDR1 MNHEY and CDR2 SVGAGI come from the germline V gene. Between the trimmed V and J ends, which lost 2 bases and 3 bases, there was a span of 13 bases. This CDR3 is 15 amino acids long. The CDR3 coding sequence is TGTGCCAGCAGTTACCAGCCTTCGAGTTACACTGAAGCTTTCTTT. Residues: CASSYQPSSYTEAFF.

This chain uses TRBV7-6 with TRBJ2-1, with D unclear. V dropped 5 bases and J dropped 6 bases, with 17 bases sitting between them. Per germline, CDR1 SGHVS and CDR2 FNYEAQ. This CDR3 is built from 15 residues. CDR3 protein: CASSPVASRSNEQFF. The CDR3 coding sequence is TGTGCCAGCAGCCCTGTGGCCTCTAGGTCCAATGAGCAGTTCTTC.

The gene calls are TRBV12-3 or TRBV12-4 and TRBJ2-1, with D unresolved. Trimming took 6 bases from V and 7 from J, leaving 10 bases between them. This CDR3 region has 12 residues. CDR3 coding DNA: TGTGCCAGCAGGTCGAACGGGAATGAGCAGTTCTTC. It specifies CASRSNGNEQFF.

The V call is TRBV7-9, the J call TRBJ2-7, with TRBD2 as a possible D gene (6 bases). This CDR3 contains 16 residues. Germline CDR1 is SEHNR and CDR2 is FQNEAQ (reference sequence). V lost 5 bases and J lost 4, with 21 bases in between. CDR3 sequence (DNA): TGTGCCAGCAGCACCAATCGTGGGGCTAGCGAGTACGAGCAGTACTTC. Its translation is CASSTNRGASEYEQYF.

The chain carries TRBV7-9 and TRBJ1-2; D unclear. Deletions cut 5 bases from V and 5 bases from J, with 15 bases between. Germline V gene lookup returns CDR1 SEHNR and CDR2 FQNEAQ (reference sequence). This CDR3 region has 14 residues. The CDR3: CASSPWEGLYGYTF. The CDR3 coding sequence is TGTGCCAGCAGCCCCTGGGAGGGCTTATATGGCTACACCTTC.

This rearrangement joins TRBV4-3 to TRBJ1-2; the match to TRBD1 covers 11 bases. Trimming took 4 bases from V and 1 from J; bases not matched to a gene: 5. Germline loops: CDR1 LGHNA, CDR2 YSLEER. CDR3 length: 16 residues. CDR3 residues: CASSPYGTGGNYGYTF. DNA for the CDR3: TGCGCCAGCAGCCCCTATGGGACAGGGGGTAACTATGGCTACACCTTC.

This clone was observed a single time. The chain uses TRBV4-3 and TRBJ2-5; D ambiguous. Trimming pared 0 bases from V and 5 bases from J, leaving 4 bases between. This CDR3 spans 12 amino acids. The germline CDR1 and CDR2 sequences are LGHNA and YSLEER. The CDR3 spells CASSQDRETQYF. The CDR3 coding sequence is TGCGCCAGCAGCCAAGATAGGGAGACCCAGTACTTC.

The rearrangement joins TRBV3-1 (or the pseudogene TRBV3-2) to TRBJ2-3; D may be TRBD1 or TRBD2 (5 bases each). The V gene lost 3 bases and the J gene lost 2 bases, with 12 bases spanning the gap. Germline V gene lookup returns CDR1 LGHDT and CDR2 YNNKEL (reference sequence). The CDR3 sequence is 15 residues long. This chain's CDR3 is CASSQGTGDTDTQYF. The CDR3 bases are TGTGCCAGCAGCCAGGGGACCGGTGACACAGATACGCAGTATTTT.

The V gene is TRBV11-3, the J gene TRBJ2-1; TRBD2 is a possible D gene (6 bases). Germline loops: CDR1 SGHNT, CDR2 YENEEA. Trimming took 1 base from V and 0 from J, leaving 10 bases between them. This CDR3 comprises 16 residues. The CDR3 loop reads CASSLAPGGSYNEQFF. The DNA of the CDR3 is TGTGCCAGCAGCTTAGCCCCCGGGGGCTCCTACAATGAGCAGTTCTTC.

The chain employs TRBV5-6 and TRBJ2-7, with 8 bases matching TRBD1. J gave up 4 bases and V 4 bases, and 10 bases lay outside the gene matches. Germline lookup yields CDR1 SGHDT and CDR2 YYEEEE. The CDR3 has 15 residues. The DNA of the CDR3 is TGTGCCAGCAGCGGAGGTACGGACAGGGTTTACGAGCAGTACTTC. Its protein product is CASSGGTDRVYEQYF.

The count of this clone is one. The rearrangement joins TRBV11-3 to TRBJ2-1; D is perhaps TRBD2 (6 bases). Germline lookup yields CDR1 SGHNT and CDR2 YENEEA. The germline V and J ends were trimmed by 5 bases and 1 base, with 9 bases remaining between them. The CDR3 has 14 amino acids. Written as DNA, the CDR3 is TGTGCCAGCAGCCCCGGGAGTTCCTACAATGAGCAGTTCTTC. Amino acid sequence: CASSPGSSYNEQFF.

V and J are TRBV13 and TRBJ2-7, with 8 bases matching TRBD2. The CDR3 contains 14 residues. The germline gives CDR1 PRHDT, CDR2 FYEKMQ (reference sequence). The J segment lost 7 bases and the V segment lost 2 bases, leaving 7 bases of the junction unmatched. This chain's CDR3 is CASSLTGGPGEQYF. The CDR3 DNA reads TGTGCCAGCAGCTTAACGGGAGGGCCGGGGGAGCAGTACTTC.

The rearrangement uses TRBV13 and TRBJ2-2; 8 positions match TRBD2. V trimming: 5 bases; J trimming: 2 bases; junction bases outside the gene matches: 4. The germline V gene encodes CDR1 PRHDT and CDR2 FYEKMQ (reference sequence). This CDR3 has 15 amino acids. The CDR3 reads CASSPGGANTGELFF. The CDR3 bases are TGTGCCAGCAGCCCGGGGGGGGCCAACACCGGGGAGCTGTTTTTT.

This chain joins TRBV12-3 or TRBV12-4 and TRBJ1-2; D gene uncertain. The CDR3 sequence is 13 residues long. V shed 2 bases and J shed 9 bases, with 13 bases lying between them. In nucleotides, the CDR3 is TGTGCCAGCAGTTTAAACCCCCTCGGACGCTACACCTTC. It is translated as CASSLNPLGRYTF.

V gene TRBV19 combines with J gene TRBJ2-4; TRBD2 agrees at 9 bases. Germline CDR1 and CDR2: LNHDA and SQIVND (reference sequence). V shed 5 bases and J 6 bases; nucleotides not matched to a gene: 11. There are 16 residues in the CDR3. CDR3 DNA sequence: TGTGCCAGTAGTCCTGGTTTCCTAGCGGGGATAAACATTCAGTACTTC. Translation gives CASSPGFLAGINIQYF.

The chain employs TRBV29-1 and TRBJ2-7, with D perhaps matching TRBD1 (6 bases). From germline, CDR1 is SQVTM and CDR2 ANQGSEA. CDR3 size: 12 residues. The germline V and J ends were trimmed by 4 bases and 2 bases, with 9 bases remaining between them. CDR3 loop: CSVVAGAYEQYF. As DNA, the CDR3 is TGCAGCGTTGTGGCAGGGGCCTACGAGCAGTACTTC.

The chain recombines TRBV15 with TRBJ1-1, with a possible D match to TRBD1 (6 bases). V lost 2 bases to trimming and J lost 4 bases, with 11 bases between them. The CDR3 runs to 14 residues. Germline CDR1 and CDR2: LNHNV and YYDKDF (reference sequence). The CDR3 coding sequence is TGTGCCACCAGCAGACGAACAGGGATCACTGAAGCTTTCTTT. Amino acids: CATSRRTGITEAFF. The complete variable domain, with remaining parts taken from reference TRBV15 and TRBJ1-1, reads DAMVIQNPRYQVTQFGKPVTLSCSQTLNHNVMYWYQQKSSQAPKLLFHYYDKDFNNEADTPDNFQSRRPNTSFCFLDIRSPGLGDTAMYLCATSRRTGITEAFFGQGTRLTVV.

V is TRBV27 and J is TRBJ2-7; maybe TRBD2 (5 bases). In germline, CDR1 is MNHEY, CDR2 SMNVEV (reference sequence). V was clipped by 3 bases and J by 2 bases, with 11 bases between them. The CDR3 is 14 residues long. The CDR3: CASSFLRGPYEQYF. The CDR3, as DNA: TGTGCCAGCAGTTTCCTCCGGGGTCCCTACGAGCAGTACTTC.

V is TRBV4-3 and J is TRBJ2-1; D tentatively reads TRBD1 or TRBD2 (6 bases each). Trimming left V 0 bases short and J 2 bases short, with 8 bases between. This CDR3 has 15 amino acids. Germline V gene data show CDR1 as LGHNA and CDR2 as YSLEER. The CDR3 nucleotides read TGCGCCAGCAGCCAAGATAGGGGGGCCTACAATGAGCAGTTCTTC. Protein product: CASSQDRGAYNEQFF.

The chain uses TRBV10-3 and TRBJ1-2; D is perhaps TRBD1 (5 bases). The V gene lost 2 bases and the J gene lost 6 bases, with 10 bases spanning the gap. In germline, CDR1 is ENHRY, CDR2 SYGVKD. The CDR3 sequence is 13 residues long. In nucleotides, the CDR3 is TGTGCCATCAGTGAGGGGACTTTCGATGGCTACACCTTC. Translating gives CAISEGTFDGYTF.

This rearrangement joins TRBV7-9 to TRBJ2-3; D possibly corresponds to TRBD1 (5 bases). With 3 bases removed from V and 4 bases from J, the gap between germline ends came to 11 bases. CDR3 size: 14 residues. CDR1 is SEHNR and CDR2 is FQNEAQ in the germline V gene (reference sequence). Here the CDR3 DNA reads TGTGCCAGCAGCTTCCAGGGTGAATCAGATACGCAGTATTTT. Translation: CASSFQGESDTQYF.

CDR3 in DNA: TGCGCCAGCAGCCAACAGGGGGATATGTCCTACGAGCAGTACTTC. The encoded protein is CASSQQGDMSYEQYF. The chain couples TRBV4-3 to TRBJ2-7; 7 bases are shared with TRBD1. The V segment lost 2 bases and the J segment 1 base; nucleotides outside the gene matches: 5. Germline V lookup: CDR1 LGHNA, CDR2 YSLEER. The CDR3 is 15 amino acids.

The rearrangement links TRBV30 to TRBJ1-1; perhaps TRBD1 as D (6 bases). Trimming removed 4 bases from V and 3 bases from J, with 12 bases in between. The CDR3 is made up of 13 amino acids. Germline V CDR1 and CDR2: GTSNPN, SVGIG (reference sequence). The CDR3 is CAWKTGPYTEAFF. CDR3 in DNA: TGTGCCTGGAAAACAGGGCCCTACACTGAAGCTTTCTTT.

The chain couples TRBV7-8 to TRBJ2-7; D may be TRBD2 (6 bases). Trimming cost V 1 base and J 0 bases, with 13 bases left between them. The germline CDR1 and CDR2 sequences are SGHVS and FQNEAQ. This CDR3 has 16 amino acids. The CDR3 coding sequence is TGTGCCAGCAGCTTAGACCTGGCGGGAAGCTCCTACGAGCAGTACTTC. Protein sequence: CASSLDLAGSSYEQYF.

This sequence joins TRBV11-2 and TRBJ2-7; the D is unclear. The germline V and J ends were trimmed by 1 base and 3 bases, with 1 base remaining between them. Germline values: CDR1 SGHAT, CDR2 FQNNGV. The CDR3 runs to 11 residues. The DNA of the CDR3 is TGTGCCAGCAGCTTAGTCTACGAGCAGTACTTC. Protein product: CASSLVYEQYF.